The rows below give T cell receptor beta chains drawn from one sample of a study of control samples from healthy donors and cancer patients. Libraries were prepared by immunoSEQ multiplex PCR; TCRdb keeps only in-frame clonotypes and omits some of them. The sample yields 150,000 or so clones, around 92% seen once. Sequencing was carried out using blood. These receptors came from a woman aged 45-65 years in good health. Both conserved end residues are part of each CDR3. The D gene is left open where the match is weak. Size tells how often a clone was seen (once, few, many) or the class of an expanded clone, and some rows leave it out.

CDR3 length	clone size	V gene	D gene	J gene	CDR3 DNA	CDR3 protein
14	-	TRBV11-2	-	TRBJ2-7	TGTGCCAGCAGCGCAACGACGGTCCCGCTCGAGCAGTACTTC	CASSATTVPLEQYF
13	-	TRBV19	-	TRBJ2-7	TGTGCCAGTAGTGCCACGGGCCCCGGTGAGCAGTACTTC	CASSATGPGEQYF
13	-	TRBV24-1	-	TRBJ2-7	TGTGCCACCAGTGATGGATATCCTCCCGAGCAGTACTTC	CATSDGYPPEQYF
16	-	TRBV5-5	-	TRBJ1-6	TGTGTCAGCAGCTCCGCGGCCACTCTCTGGAATTCACCCCTCCACTTT	CVSSSAATLWNSPLHF
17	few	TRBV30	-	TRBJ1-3	TGTGCCTGGAGTTTCCGGGCCATAGGAGGTATTAGAAACACCATATATTTT	CAWSFRAIGGIRNTIYF
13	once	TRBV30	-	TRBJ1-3	TGTGCCTGGATATTTGGTGGTGGAAACACCATATATTTT	CAWIFGGGNTIYF
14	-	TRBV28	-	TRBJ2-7	TGTGCCAGCAGTCCCCTGGACGGGGACTACGAGCAGTACTTC	CASSPLDGDYEQYF
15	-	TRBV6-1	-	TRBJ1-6	TGTGCCAGCAGTGAAGGAGTGCAGGCATATTCACCCCTCCACTTT	CASSEGVQAYSPLHF
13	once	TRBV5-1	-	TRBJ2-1	TGCGCCAGCAGCTTCGATCGGTTCAATGAGCAGTTCTTC	CASSFDRFNEQFF
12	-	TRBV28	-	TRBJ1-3	TGTGCCAGTGAACAGCCCCCAAACACCATATATTTT	CASEQPPNTIYF